Listed below are T cell receptor beta chains from one sample, sequenced in a study of shared clonotypes between healthy human individuals. Clones were sequenced by immunoSEQ multiplex PCR, and TCRdb holds only the in-frame ones, with some missing. The sample records 1,400,000 or so clones, less than 99% being singletons. Input material: naive CD4+ T cells sorted from blood. These receptors all come from a young man in good health. CDR3s leave out the opening cysteine and the closing phenylalanine or tryptophan. The size of a clone is reported for some rows only, either as once, few or many, or as a class for expanded clones.

TRBV28	.	TRBJ1-5	ATEASRYQPQH
TRBV7-9	once	TRBJ2-2	ASSVPWTGGTGELF
TRBV29-1	.	TRBJ1-1	SVAENWRVTEAF
TRBV7-9	.	TRBJ2-3	ASSLLLAGGQQDTQY
TRBV19	.	TRBJ1-1	ASSRQGRITEAF
TRBV5-1	.	TRBJ1-1	ASSRIGGATEAF
TRBV6-1	.	TRBJ2-1	ASKARTSGSYEQF
TRBV10-3	.	TRBJ2-7	AISGPGLASHEQY
TRBV5-1	.	TRBJ2-2	ASSADRGNTGELF
TRBV7-7	.	TRBJ2-5	ASSLSPSPETQY